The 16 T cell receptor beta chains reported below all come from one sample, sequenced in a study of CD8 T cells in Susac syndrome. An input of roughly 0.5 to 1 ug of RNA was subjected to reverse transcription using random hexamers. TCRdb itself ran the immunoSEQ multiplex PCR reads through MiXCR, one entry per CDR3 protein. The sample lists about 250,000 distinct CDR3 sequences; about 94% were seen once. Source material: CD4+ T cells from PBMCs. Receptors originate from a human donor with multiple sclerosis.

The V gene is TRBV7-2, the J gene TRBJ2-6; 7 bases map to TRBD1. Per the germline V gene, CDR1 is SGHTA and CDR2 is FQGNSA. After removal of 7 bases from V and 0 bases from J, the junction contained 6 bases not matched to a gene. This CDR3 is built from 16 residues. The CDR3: CASTGDRASGANVLTF. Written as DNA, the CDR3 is TGTGCCAGCACCGGGGACAGAGCCTCTGGGGCCAACGTCCTGACTTTC.

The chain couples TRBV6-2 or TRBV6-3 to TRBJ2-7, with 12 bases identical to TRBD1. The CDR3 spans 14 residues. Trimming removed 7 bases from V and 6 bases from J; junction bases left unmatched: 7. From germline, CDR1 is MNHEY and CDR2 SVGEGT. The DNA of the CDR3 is TGTGCCAGCAAGCCGGGACAGGGGGCAGTCGAGCAGTACTTC. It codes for CASKPGQGAVEQYF.

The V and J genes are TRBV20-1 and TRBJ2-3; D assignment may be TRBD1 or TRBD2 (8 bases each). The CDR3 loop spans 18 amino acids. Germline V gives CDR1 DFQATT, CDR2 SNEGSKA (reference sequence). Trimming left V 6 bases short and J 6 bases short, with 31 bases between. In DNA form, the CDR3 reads TGCAGTGCCGGAGACAGGGGACGCGCGGGAGGCACTATGGATACGCAGTATTTT. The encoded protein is CSAGDRGRAGGTMDTQYF.

CDR3 sequence (DNA): TGTGCCAGCACCGGACTTCGCGCGGACACTGAAGCTTTCTTT. It is translated as CASTGLRADTEAFF. This chain joins TRBV2 and TRBJ1-1; D is uncertain. The CDR3 covers 14 residues. Trimming removed 7 bases from V and 3 bases from J, with 15 bases in between. Germline V CDR1 and CDR2: SNHLY, FYNNEI.

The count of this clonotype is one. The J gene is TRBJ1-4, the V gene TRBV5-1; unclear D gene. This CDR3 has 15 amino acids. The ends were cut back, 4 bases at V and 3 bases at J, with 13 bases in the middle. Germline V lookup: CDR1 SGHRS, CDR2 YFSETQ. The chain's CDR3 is CASSDTGIPNEKLFF. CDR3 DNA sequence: TGCGCCAGCAGCGATACCGGGATTCCTAATGAAAAACTGTTTTTT.

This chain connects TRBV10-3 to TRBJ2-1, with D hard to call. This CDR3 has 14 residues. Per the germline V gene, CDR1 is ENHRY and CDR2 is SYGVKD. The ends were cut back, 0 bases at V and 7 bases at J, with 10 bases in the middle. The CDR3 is CAISESTPRNEQFF. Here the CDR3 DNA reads TGTGCCATCAGTGAGTCGACGCCTAGGAATGAGCAGTTCTTC.

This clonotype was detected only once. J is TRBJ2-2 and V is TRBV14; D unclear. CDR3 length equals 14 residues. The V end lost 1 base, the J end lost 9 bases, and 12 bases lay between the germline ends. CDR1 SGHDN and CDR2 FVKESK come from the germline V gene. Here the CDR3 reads CASSQVNKLRELFF. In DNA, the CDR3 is TGTGCCAGCAGCCAAGTAAACAAATTGAGGGAGCTGTTTTTT.

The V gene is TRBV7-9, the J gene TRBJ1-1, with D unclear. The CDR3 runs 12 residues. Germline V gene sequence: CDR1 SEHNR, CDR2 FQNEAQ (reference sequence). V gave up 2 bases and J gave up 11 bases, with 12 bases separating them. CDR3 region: CASSLRQETAFF. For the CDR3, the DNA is TGTGCCAGCAGCTTAAGGCAGGAGACGGCTTTCTTT.

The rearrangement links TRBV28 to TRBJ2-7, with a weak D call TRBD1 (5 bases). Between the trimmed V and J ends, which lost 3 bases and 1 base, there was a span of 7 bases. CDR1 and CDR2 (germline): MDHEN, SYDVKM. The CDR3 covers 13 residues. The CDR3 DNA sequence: TGTGCCAGCAGTTTCAAGGGGTCCTACGAGCAGTACTTC. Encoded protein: CASSFKGSYEQYF.

Here the CDR3 DNA reads TGTGCCAGCAGGGACGCGACAGATATCTCTGAAGCTTTCTTT. As protein: CASRDATDISEAFF. The rearrangement uses TRBV12-3 or TRBV12-4 and TRBJ1-1, with D tentatively TRBD1 (5 bases). This CDR3 region has 14 residues. Trimming pared 6 bases from V and 6 bases from J, leaving 17 bases between.

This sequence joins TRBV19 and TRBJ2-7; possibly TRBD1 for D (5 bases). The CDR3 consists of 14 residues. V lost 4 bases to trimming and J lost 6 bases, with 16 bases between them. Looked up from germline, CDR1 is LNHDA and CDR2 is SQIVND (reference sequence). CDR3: CASSNGPGRGEQYF. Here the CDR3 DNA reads TGTGCCAGTAGTAATGGTCCAGGGCGAGGCGAGCAGTACTTC. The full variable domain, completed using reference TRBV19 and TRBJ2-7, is DGGITQSPKYLFRKEGQNVTLSCEQNLNHDAMYWYRQDPGQGLRLIYYSQIVNDFQKGDIAEGYSVSREKKESFPLTVTSAQKNPTAFYLCASSNGPGRGEQYFGPGTRLTVT.

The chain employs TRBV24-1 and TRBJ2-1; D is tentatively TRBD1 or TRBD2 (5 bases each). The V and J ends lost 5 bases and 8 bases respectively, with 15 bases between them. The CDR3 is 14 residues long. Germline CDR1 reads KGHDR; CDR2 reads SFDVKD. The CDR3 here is CATSAPQGRDEQFF. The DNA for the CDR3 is TGTGCCACCAGTGCACCCCAGGGACGCGATGAGCAGTTCTTC.

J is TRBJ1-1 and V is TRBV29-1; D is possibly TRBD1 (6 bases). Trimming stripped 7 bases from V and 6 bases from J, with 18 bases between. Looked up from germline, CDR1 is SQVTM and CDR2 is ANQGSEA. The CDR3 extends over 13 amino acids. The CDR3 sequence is CSGRQDYDSEAFF. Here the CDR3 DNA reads TGCAGCGGGAGACAGGACTACGACTCTGAAGCTTTCTTT.

CDR3 bases: TGCAGCGTTGTTGGACTAGCGGGAGCAGATACGCAGTATTTT. Amino acid sequence: CSVVGLAGADTQYF. V gene TRBV29-1 combines with J gene TRBJ2-3, with 13 positions matching TRBD2. This CDR3 is 14 amino acids long. Germline V gene data show CDR1 as SQVTM and CDR2 as ANQGSEA. Trimming at V came to 4 bases and at J to 4 bases, leaving 2 bases not matched to a gene.

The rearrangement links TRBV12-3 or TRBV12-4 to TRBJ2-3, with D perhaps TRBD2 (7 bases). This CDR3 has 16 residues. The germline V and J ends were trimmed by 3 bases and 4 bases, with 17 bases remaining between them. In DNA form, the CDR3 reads TGTGCCAGCAGTTTGGGGGGGCTCCTCCAACCAGATACGCAGTATTTT. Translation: CASSLGGLLQPDTQYF.

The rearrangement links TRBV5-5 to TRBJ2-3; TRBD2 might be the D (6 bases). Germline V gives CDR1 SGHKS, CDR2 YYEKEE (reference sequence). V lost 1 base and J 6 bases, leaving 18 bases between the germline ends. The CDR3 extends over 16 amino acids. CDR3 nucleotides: TGTGCCAGCAGCTTGAATCCTAGCGTCTCACCGGATACGCAGTATTTT. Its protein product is CASSLNPSVSPDTQYF.